This TCR beta chain was found in a study of Ad26.COV2.S vaccination and SARS-CoV-2 variants. Regarding treatment: 19 received Ad26.COV2.S at low or high dose, single or two shots; about five received placebo; per-sample allocation not given. It was on day 63 after the first vaccine or placebo injection that samples were taken. Clones were sequenced by immunoSEQ multiplex PCR, and TCRdb holds only the in-frame ones, with some missing. The repertoire has roughly 700,000 clones, about 89% of them found once; the top ten carry approximately 1.5%. The origin of this receptor is a person between 18 and 59 years old who received the Ad26.COV2.S COVID-19 vaccine or a placebo. The sample was peripheral blood, taken in a trial of Ad26.COV2.S vaccine versus placebo.

The CDR3 DNA is TGTGCCAGTATTCAGACTAGCGGGGCGAATGAGCAGTTCTTC. Residues: CASIQTSGANEQFF. The chain couples TRBV19 to TRBJ2-1; 11 bases fit TRBD2. V trimming: 7 bases; J trimming: 7 bases; junction bases outside the gene matches: 6. The CDR3 is made up of 14 amino acids. Germline CDR1 reads LNHDA; CDR2 reads SQIVND (reference sequence).